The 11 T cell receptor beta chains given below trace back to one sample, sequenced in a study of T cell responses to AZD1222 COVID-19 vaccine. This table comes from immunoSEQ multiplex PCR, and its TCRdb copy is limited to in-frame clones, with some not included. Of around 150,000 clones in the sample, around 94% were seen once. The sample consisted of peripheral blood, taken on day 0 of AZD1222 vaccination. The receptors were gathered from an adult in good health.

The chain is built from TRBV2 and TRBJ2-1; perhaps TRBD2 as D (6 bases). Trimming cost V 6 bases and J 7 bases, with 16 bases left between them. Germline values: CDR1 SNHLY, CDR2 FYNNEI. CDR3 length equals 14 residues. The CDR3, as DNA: TGTGCCAGCAGAACGGGAGTGACTGGGAATGAGCAGTTCTTC. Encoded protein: CASRTGVTGNEQFF.

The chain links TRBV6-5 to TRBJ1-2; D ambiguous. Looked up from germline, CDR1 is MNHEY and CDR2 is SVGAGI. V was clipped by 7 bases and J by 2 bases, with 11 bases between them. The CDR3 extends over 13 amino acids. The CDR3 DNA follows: TGTGCCAGCAAGTATACGGGGAACTATGGCTACACCTTC. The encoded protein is CASKYTGNYGYTF.

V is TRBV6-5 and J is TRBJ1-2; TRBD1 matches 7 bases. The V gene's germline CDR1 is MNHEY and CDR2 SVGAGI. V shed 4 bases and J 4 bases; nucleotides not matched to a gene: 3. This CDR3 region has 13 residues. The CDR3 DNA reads TGTGCCAGCAGTTTGGGACAGAGCTATGGCTACACCTTC. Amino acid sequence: CASSLGQSYGYTF.

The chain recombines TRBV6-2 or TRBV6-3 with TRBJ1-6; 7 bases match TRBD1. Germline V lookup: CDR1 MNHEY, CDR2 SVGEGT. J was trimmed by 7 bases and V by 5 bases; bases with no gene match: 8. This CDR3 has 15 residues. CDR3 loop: CASSQLDRLNSPLHF. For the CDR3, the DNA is TGTGCCAGCAGTCAGCTGGACAGGCTGAATTCACCCCTCCACTTT.

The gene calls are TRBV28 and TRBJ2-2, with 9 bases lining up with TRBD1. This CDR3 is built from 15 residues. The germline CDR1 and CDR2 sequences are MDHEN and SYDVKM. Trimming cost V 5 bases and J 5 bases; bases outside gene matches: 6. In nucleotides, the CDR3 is TGTGCCAGCAGTCGGTCCGGGACAGGGACCGGGGAGCTGTTTTTT. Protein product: CASSRSGTGTGELFF.

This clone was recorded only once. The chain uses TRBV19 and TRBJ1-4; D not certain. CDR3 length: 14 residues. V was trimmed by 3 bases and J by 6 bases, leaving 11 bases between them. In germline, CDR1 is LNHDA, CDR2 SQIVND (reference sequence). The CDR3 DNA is TGTGCCAGTAGTATGGTGGTAGCCGATGAAAAACTGTTTTTT. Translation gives CASSMVVADEKLFF.

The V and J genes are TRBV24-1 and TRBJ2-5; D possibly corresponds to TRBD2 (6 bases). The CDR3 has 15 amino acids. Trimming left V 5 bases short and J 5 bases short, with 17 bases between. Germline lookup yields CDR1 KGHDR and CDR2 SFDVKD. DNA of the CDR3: TGTGCCACCAGTGTCTTATCCAGGGAGGTGGAGACCCAGTACTTC. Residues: CATSVLSREVETQYF.

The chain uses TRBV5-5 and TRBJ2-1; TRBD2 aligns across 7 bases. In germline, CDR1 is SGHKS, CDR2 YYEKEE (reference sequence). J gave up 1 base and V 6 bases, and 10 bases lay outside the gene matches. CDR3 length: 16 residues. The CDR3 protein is CASTTGGSGSYNEQFF. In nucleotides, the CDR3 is TGTGCCAGCACAACGGGCGGGAGTGGATCCTACAATGAGCAGTTCTTC.

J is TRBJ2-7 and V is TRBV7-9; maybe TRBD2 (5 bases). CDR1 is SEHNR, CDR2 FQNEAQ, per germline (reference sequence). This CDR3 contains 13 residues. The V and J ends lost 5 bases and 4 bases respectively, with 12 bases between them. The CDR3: CASSPPLAYEQYF. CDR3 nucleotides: TGTGCCAGCAGCCCCCCCCTAGCTTACGAGCAGTACTTC. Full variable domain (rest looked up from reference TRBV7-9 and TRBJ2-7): DTGVSQNPRHKITKRGQNVTFRCDPISEHNRLYWYRQTLGQGPEFLTYFQNEAQLEKSRLLSDRFSAERPKGSFSTLEIQRTEQGDSAMYLCASSPPLAYEQYFGPGTRLTVT.

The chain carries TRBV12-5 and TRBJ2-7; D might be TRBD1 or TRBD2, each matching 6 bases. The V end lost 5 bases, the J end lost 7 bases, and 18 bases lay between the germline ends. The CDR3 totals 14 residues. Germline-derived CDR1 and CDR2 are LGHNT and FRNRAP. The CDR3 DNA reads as TGTGCTAGTGGTCCAGGAGTACAGGGAGGTGAGCAGTACTTC. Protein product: CASGPGVQGGEQYF.

The CDR3 DNA reads as TGTGCCAGCAGGCCAAGGGGGCTTACTACATTGGCGCAGTACTTC. Amino acid sequence: CASRPRGLTTLAQYF. The J gene is TRBJ2-7, the V gene TRBV7-2; TRBD1 agrees at 7 bases. This CDR3 has 15 residues. Germline V gene data show CDR1 as SGHTA and CDR2 as FQGNSA. With 6 bases clipped from V and 9 bases from J, the junction kept 17 bases outside the gene matches.